The text below deals with one T cell receptor (beta chain). Original handling: Estimates of nucleated cell counts were drawn from the amplification of reference gene primers. Data came from immunoSEQ multiplex PCR; TCRdb stores just in-frame clones and leaves some out. V and J calls plus clone size are reproduced from that table; the DNA served to infer D and trimming. The sample holds 140,000 or so clones, around 85% seen once. The record originates from a study of blood T cell repertoires in COVID-19. The participants were between about 18 and 90 years old and came from 24 US areas. The study assigned cohorts using participant-reported clinical history. Recovery meant two consecutive negative NP/OP PCR tests, professional clearance, or resolved symptoms. V was pared by 7 bases and J by 8 bases, with 9 bases of the junction left unmatched. The CDR3 runs to 13 residues.

Sequences were obtained from PBMCs or T cells enriched from blood (not recorded which). The TCR originated in a woman in her 40s who had recovered from COVID-19. The chain couples TRBV12-3 or TRBV12-4 to TRBJ1-2; 8 nucleotides align to TRBD1. In nucleotides, the CDR3 is TGTGCCAGCAATTGGGACAGGCGAGGGGGCTACACCTTC. It codes for CASNWDRRGGYTF.